The next 10 T cell receptor beta chains were all read from a single sample in a study of shared clonotypes between healthy human individuals. The protocol was immunoSEQ multiplex PCR, while the TCRdb copy is restricted to in-frame clones and leaves out a portion. The sample records 2 million to 2.5 million clones, more than 90% being singletons. The specimen sequenced was naive CD4+ T cells sorted from blood. Subset: CD45RA+ positively selected. These receptors originate from a man younger than 35 in good health.

The chain combines TRBV19 with TRBJ1-5, with D perhaps TRBD1 (5 bases). Per the germline V gene, CDR1 is LNHDA and CDR2 is SQIVND (reference sequence). Trimming removed 4 bases from V and 4 bases from J, with 14 bases in between. The CDR3 is 15 amino acids. CDR3 in amino acids: CASSTPMGGNQPQHF. The CDR3, as DNA: TGTGCCAGTAGTACCCCGATGGGGGGAAATCAGCCCCAGCATTTT. The full variable domain, in which reference TRBV19 and TRBJ1-5 provide the parts outside the CDR3, is DGGITQSPKYLFRKEGQNVTLSCEQNLNHDAMYWYRQDPGQGLRLIYYSQIVNDFQKGDIAEGYSVSREKKESFPLTVTSAQKNPTAFYLCASSTPMGGNQPQHFGDGTRLSIL.

The rearrangement links TRBV7-2 to TRBJ2-4, with D tentatively TRBD1 or TRBD2 (6 bases each). The V end was cut by 5 bases, the J end by 0 bases, with 11 bases between. Germline assignment: CDR1 SGHTA and CDR2 FQGNSA. CDR3 length equals 15 residues. The CDR3 region is CASSPGALAKNIQYF. The CDR3 DNA sequence: TGTGCCAGCAGCCCGGGGGCCCTAGCCAAAAACATTCAGTACTTC.

The rearrangement links TRBV11-2 to TRBJ2-6; D is unresolved. Per the germline V gene, CDR1 is SGHAT and CDR2 is FQNNGV. V was pared by 1 base and J by 2 bases, with 12 bases between. CDR3 length: 17 residues. The CDR3 DNA follows: TGTGCCAGCAGCTTAGGTATTCCCCCCCCTGGGGCCAACGTCCTGACTTTC. This encodes CASSLGIPPPGANVLTF.

With regard to this clone: At the DNA level, this CDR3 is encoded by other sequences in the same sample as well. The chain recombines TRBV4-1 with TRBJ2-7; 11 bases match TRBD2. Germline V lookup: CDR1 MGHRA, CDR2 YSYEKL. CDR3 length: 15 amino acids. V shed 4 bases, J shed 2 bases, and the junction held 4 bases outside the gene matches. CDR3 sequence reads: CASSRGTSGPYEQYF. The CDR3 DNA sequence: TGCGCCAGCAGCCGAGGGACTAGCGGACCCTACGAGCAGTACTTC.

The chain couples TRBV30 to TRBJ2-3; 8 bases map to TRBD2. The length of the CDR3 is 14 residues. The germline CDR1 and CDR2 sequences are GTSNPN and SVGIG (reference sequence). V was pared by 2 bases and J by 2 bases, with 3 bases of the junction left unmatched. CDR3 amino acids: CAWSLTSVTDTQYF. The DNA of the CDR3 is TGTGCCTGGAGTCTGACTAGCGTCACAGATACGCAGTATTTT.

The J gene is TRBJ2-7, the V gene TRBV6-1; unclear D gene. The V gene's germline CDR1 is MNHNS and CDR2 SASEGT. CDR3 length: 12 residues. V dropped 11 bases and J dropped 0 bases, with 11 bases sitting between them. The CDR3 DNA sequence: TGTGCCGTTAAAAGGAGCTCCTACGAGCAGTACTTC. Protein: CAVKRSSYEQYF.

The V gene is TRBV11-2, the J gene TRBJ1-1, with D possibly being TRBD1 (5 bases). V gave up 3 bases and J gave up 0 bases, with 14 bases separating them. Germline CDR1 reads SGHAT; CDR2 reads FQNNGV. The CDR3 covers 16 residues. CDR3: CASSFASGGMNTEAFF. CDR3 DNA: TGTGCCAGCAGCTTCGCTTCTGGGGGTATGAACACTGAAGCTTTCTTT. The full variable domain, rest sourced from reference TRBV11-2 and TRBJ1-1, is EAGVAQSPRYKIIEKRQSVAFWCNPISGHATLYWYQQILGQGPKLLIQFQNNGVVDDSQLPKDRFSAERLKGVDSTLKIQPAKLEDSAVYLCASSFASGGMNTEAFFGQGTRLTVV.

This clone was observed once. The sample contains more than one DNA sequence encoding this CDR3. The J gene is TRBJ2-7, the V gene TRBV7-2; weak D call: TRBD2 (5 bases). Trimming took 1 base from V and 0 from J, leaving 7 bases between them. Germline-derived CDR1 and CDR2 are SGHTA and FQGNSA. CDR3 length: 14 amino acids. The CDR3 loop is CASSLVGSSYEQYF. The CDR3 DNA is TGTGCCAGCAGCTTAGTAGGGAGCTCCTACGAGCAGTACTTC.

This clone was detected only once. The chain combines TRBV9 with TRBJ1-6, with D maybe TRBD1 (6 bases). Trimming stripped 6 bases from V and 6 bases from J, with 16 bases between. The CDR3 covers 15 residues. Germline V gene sequence: CDR1 SGDLS, CDR2 YYNGEE. The CDR3 region is CASTPEDSLNSPLHF. The CDR3 DNA reads as TGTGCCAGCACCCCCGAGGACAGCCTTAATTCACCCCTCCACTTT.

The J gene is TRBJ2-2, the V gene TRBV6-5; 9 bases line up with TRBD1. CDR3 size: 14 residues. Germline values: CDR1 MNHEY, CDR2 SVGAGI. V lost 0 bases to trimming and J lost 9 bases; unmatched junction nucleotides: 2. The CDR3 region is CASSYSTGGRELFF. In nucleotides, the CDR3 is TGTGCCAGCAGTTACTCTACAGGGGGCCGGGAGCTGTTTTTT.